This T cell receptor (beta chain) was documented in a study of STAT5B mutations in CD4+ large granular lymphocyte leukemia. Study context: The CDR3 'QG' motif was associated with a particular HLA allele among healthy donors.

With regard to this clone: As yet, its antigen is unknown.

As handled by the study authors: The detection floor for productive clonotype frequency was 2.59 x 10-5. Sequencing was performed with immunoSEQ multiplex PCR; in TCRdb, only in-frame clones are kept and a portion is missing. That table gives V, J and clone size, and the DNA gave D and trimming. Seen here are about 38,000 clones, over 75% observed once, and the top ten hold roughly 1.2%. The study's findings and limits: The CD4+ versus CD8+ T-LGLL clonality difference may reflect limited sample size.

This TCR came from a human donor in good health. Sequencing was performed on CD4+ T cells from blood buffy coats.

This CDR3 is CASSLAGSGYNEQFF. The CDR3, as DNA: TGTGCCAGCAGCTTAGCAGGGTCCGGCTACAATGAGCAGTTCTTC. The J gene is TRBJ2-1, the V gene TRBV7-6; D ambiguous. Trimming removed 0 bases from V and 3 bases from J, with 9 bases in between. The CDR3 is made up of 15 amino acids. Germline-derived CDR1 and CDR2 are SGHVS and FNYEAQ. The variable domain in full, with the rest retrieved from reference TRBV7-6 and TRBJ2-1, is GAGVSQSPRYKVTKRGQDVALRCDPISGHVSLYWYRQALGQGPEFLTYFNYEAQQDKSGLPNDRFSAERPEGSISTLTIQRTEQRDSAMYRCASSLAGSGYNEQFFGPGTRLTVL.